These 16 T cell receptor beta chains were sequenced from one sample in a study of blood T cell repertoires in COVID-19. Profiling relied on immunoSEQ multiplex PCR, and the TCRdb table lists in-frame clones only, not all of them. Of 80,000 or so clones listed, approximately 85% were seen once; the top ten hold around a tenth. Sample: peripheral blood. Source of these receptors: a man aged 50 to 60 with COVID-19, enrolled during active disease.

In its sample, this clone was seen a few times. The chain uses TRBV2 and TRBJ2-7, with a possible D match to TRBD2 (5 bases). The germline V and J ends were trimmed by 4 bases and 6 bases, with 13 bases remaining between them. The CDR3 runs 13 residues. Germline CDR1 is SNHLY and CDR2 is FYNNEI. The CDR3 here is CASSVESGSEQYF. The CDR3 coding sequence is TGTGCCAGCAGTGTGGAGAGCGGAAGCGAGCAGTACTTC. Supplemented by reference TRBV2 and TRBJ2-7, the full variable domain reads EPEVTQTPSHQVTQMGQEVILRCVPISNHLYFYWYRQILGQKVEFLVSFYNNEISEKSEIFDDQFSVERPDGSNFTLKIRSTKLEDSAMYFCASSVESGSEQYFGPGTRLTVT.

J is TRBJ1-5 and V is TRBV24-1; 7 positions match TRBD1. There are 13 residues in the CDR3. Trimming cost V 11 bases and J 7 bases; bases outside gene matches: 10. Germline loops: CDR1 KGHDR, CDR2 SFDVKD. CDR3 coding DNA: TGTGCCATTTTATACAGGGGAAGGCAGCCCCAGCATTTT. This encodes CAILYRGRQPQHF.

CDR3 nucleotide sequence: TGTGCCAGCAGTTTATGGGCTAGGGGGGGAGAGCAGTTCTTC. Translated: CASSLWARGGEQFF. The J gene is TRBJ2-1, the V gene TRBV28; a weak D match, TRBD2 (7 bases). CDR1 MDHEN and CDR2 SYDVKM come from the germline V gene. Trimming left V 0 bases short and J 10 bases short, with 13 bases between. This CDR3 spans 14 amino acids. The variable domain in full, with the rest retrieved from reference TRBV28 and TRBJ2-1, is DVKVTQSSRYLVKRTGEKVFLECVQDMDHENMFWYRQDPGLGLRLIYFSYDVKMKEKGDIPEGYSVSREKKERFSLILESASTNQTSMYLCASSLWARGGEQFFGPGTRLTVL.

J is TRBJ1-1 and V is TRBV19; D is ambiguous. CDR3 size: 11 residues. CDR1 and CDR2 from the germline V gene are LNHDA and SQIVND (reference sequence). The V gene lost 7 bases and the J gene lost 4 bases, with 7 bases spanning the gap. CDR3 sequence reads: CASTFRTEAFF. CDR3 nucleotides: TGTGCCAGTACTTTTCGCACTGAAGCTTTCTTT.

V usage is TRBV10-2 and J usage is TRBJ2-2; 10 bases agree with TRBD2. J was trimmed by 3 bases and V by 11 bases; bases with no gene match: 6. Per the germline V gene, CDR1 is WSHSY and CDR2 is SAAADI. This CDR3 is built from 14 residues. CDR3: CASRGLADTGELFF. The CDR3 nucleotides read TGCGCCTCCCGAGGACTAGCGGACACCGGGGAGCTGTTTTTT.

V usage is TRBV27 and J usage is TRBJ1-5; TRBD1 is a possible D gene (6 bases). This CDR3 has 16 amino acids. Germline CDR1 is MNHEY and CDR2 is SMNVEV (reference sequence). Between the trimmed V and J ends, which lost 5 bases and 0 bases, there was a span of 14 bases. CDR3 sequence (DNA): TGTGCCAGCAGTGGTTCCAGGGGCTATAGCAATCAGCCCCAGCATTTT. Translation: CASSGSRGYSNQPQHF.

The genes are TRBV11-2 and TRBJ2-7; D gene uncertain. The CDR3 covers 14 residues. The V end lost 1 base, the J end lost 2 bases, and 9 bases lay between the germline ends. Germline V gene sequence: CDR1 SGHAT, CDR2 FQNNGV. The CDR3 loop reads CASSLAGPTYEQYF. The CDR3 region has the DNA TGTGCCAGCAGCTTAGCGGGTCCGACCTACGAGCAGTACTTC. Based on the CDR3 plus reference TRBV11-2 and TRBJ2-7, the full variable domain is EAGVAQSPRYKIIEKRQSVAFWCNPISGHATLYWYQQILGQGPKLLIQFQNNGVVDDSQLPKDRFSAERLKGVDSTLKIQPAKLEDSAVYLCASSLAGPTYEQYFGPGTRLTVT.

The rearrangement joins TRBV7-3 to TRBJ2-1; D is undetermined. V lost 1 base to trimming and J lost 1 base, with 11 bases between them. Germline V gene data show CDR1 as SGHTA and CDR2 as FQGTGA. CDR3 length: 16 residues. The DNA for the CDR3 is TGTGCCAGCAGCTTAAACGTGGGCCTTTCCTACAATGAGCAGTTCTTC. Translating it yields CASSLNVGLSYNEQFF.

J is TRBJ2-1 and V is TRBV30; no clear D gene. This CDR3 comprises 11 residues. Germline-derived CDR1 and CDR2 are GTSNPN and SVGIG (reference sequence). V lost 0 bases and J lost 14, with 11 bases in between. CDR3 region: CAWSVYRDKFF. In DNA, the CDR3 is TGTGCCTGGAGTGTCTATAGAGATAAGTTCTTC.

This chain uses TRBV19 with TRBJ2-5; 7 bases align to TRBD1. Trimming removed 5 bases from V and 5 bases from J; junction bases left unmatched: 11. Germline-derived CDR1 and CDR2 are LNHDA and SQIVND (reference sequence). This CDR3 is 15 amino acids long. This chain's CDR3 is CASSLRGTAQETQYF. CDR3 DNA: TGTGCCAGTAGTCTTCGTGGGACAGCTCAGGAGACCCAGTACTTC.

The genes are TRBV27 and TRBJ1-5, with 8 bases that match TRBD1. The CDR3 runs to 12 residues. Germline V gene lookup returns CDR1 MNHEY and CDR2 SMNVEV (reference sequence). V trimming: 6 bases; J trimming: 7 bases; junction bases outside the gene matches: 2. This CDR3 is CASRTGDQPQHF. The CDR3 coding sequence is TGTGCCAGCAGGACAGGGGACCAGCCCCAGCATTTT.

This chain uses TRBV6-1 with TRBJ1-5; D is undetermined. The CDR3 is made up of 14 amino acids. V was clipped by 3 bases and J by 0 bases, with 6 bases between them. Germline V gene lookup returns CDR1 MNHNS and CDR2 SASEGT. CDR3 amino acids: CASSEAYSNQPQHF. The CDR3 DNA reads as TGTGCCAGCAGTGAGGCTTATAGCAATCAGCCCCAGCATTTT.

The chain is built from TRBV10-3 and TRBJ2-3; weak D call: TRBD2 (5 bases). CDR1 is ENHRY, CDR2 SYGVKD, per germline. This CDR3 is built from 15 residues. The V gene lost 7 bases and the J gene lost 2 bases, with 16 bases spanning the gap. The DNA for the CDR3 is TGTGCCATCAAGGGCCTAGCCCACCCCACAGATACGCAGTATTTT. This codes for CAIKGLAHPTDTQYF.

The chain couples TRBV2 to TRBJ2-3; D unclear. V was clipped by 6 bases and J by 5 bases, with 12 bases between them. Germline-derived CDR1 and CDR2 are SNHLY and FYNNEI. This CDR3 region has 13 residues. The CDR3 spells CASSGEVGDTQYF. CDR3 bases: TGTGCCAGCAGCGGCGAGGTAGGAGATACGCAGTATTTT.

The V call is TRBV4-3, the J call TRBJ1-1; possible D gene TRBD1, 6 bases. This CDR3 has 18 amino acids. Trimming cost V 0 bases and J 6 bases, with 23 bases left between them. Germline V gene sequence: CDR1 LGHNA, CDR2 YSLEER. CDR3 protein: CASSQEISRGDLRAEAFF. The CDR3 nucleotides are TGCGCCAGCAGCCAAGAAATATCCAGGGGCGACCTGAGGGCTGAAGCTTTCTTT.

The J gene is TRBJ2-1, the V gene TRBV13, with 10 positions matching TRBD1. Germline CDR1 is PRHDT and CDR2 is FYEKMQ (reference sequence). This CDR3 has 15 residues. V dropped 4 bases and J dropped 2; count of bases not matched to a gene: 2. The chain's CDR3 is CASSSGTGAYNEQFF. The DNA for the CDR3 is TGTGCCAGCAGCTCAGGGACAGGGGCCTACAATGAGCAGTTCTTC.